This T cell receptor beta chain emerged from a study of T cells in Graves' hyperthyroidism and ophthalmopathy. There were TCR beta CDR3 regions amplified from RNA transcripts. RT-PCR in the first round (using the HTBI primer set) targeted the TCR CDR3. TCRdb itself ran the multiplex PCR reads through MiXCR, one entry per CDR3 protein. The sample lists about 640,000 distinct CDR3 sequences, about 20% occurring once. V was pared by 2 bases and J by 3 bases, with 15 bases between. CDR1 and CDR2 from the germline V gene are GTSNPN and SVGIG (reference sequence). The CDR3 has 15 amino acids. Uncontrolled infection, other autoimmune disease, pregnancy and lactation each barred patients from inclusion. Fresh peripheral blood, around 9.5 ml, yielded the PBMCs.

The V and J genes are TRBV30 and TRBJ2-3, with D uncertain. The specimen sequenced was blood. This TCR was sampled from a man aged 25-45 years with Graves' ophthalmopathy. As DNA, the CDR3 is TGTGCCTGGAGTCTCGGAGACCTCGGGACAGATACGCAGTATTTT. Translating gives CAWSLGDLGTDTQYF.